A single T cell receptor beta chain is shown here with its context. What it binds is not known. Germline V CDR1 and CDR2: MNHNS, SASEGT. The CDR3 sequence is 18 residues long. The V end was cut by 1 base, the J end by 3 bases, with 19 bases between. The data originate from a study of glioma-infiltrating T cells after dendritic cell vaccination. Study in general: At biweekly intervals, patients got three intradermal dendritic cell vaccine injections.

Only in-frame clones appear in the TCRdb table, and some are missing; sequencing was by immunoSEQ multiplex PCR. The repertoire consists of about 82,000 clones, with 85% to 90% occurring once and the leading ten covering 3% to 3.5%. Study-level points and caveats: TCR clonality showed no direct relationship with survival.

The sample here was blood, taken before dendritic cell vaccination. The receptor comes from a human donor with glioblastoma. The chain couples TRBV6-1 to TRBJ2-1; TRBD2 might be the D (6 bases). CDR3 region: CASSEVEGLGGVYNEQFF. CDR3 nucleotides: TGTGCCAGCAGTGAAGTGGAGGGGCTGGGCGGGGTCTACAATGAGCAGTTCTTC.